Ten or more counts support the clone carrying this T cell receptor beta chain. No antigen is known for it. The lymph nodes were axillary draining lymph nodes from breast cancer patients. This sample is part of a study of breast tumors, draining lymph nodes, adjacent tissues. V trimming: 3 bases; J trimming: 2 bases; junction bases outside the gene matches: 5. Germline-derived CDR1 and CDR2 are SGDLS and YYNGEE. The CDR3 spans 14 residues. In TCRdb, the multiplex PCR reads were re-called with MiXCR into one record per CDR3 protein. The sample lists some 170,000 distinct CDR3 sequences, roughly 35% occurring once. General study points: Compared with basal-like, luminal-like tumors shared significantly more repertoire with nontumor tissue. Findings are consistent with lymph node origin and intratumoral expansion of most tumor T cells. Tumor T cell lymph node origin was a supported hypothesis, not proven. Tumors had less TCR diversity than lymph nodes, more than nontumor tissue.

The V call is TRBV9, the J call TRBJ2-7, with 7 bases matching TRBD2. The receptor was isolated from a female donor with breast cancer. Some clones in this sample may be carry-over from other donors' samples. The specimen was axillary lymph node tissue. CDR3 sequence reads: CASSASGRTYEQYF. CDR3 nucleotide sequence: TGTGCCAGCAGCGCTAGCGGTAGGACCTACGAGCAGTACTTC.